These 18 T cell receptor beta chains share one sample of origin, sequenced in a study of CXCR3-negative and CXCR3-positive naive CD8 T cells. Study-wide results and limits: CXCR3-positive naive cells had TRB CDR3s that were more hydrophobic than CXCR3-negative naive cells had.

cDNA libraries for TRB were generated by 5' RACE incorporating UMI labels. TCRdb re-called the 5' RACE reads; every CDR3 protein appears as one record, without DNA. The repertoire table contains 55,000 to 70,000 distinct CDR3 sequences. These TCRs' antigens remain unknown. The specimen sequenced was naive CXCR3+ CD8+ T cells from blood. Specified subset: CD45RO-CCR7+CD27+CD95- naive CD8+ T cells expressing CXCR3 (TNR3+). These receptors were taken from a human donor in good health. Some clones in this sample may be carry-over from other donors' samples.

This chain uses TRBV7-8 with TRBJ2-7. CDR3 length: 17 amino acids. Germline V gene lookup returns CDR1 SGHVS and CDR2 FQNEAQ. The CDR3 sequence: CASSFELTSLESYEQYF.

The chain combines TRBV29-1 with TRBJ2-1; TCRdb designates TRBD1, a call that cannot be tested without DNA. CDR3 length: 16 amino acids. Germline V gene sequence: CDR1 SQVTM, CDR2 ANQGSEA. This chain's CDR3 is CSATNWDRGYVNEQFF.

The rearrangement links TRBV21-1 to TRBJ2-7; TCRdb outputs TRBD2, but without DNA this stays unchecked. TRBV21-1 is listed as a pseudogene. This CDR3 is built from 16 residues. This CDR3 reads CASSKAGSGGEDEQYF.

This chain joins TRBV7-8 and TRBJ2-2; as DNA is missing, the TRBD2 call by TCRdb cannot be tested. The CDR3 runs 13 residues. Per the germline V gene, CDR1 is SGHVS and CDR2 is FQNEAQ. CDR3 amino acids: CASLVGLAGELFF.

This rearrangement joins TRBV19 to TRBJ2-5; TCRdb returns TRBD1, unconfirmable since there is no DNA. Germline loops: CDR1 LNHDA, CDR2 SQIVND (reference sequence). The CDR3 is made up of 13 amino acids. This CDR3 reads CATQDRYQETQYF.

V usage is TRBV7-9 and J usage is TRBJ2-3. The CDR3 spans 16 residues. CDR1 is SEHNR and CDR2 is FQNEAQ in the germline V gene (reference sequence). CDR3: CASSSTDGPNTDTQYF. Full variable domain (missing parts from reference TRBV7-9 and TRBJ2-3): DTGVSQNPRHKITKRGQNVTFRCDPISEHNRLYWYRQTLGQGPEFLTYFQNEAQLEKSRLLSDRFSAERPKGSFSTLEIQRTEQGDSAMYLCASSSTDGPNTDTQYFGPGTRLTVL.

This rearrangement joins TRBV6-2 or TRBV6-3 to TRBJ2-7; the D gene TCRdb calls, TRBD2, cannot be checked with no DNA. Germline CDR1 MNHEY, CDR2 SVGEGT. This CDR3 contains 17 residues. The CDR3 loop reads CASTPLASGGISYEQYF.

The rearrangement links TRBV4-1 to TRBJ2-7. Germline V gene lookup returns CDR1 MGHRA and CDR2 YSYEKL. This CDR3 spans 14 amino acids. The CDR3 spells CASSQVKASYEQYF.

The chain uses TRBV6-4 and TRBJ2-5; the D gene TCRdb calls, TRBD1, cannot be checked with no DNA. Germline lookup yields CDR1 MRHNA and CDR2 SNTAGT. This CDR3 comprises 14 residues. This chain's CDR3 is CASSDTRTEETQYF.

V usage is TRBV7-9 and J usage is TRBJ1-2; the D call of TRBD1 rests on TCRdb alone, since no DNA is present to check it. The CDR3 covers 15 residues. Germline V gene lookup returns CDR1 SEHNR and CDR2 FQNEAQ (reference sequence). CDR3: CASSLSVLGWGGYTF.

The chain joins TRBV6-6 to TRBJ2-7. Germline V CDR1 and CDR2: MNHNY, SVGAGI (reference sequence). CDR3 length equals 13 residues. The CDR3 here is CASSYSRAYEQYF.

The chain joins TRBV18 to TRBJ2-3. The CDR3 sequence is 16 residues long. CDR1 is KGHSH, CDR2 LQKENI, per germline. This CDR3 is CASSPAIRELTDTQYF. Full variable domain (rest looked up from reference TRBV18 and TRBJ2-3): NAGVMQNPRHLVRRRGQEARLRCSPMKGHSHVYWYRQLPEEGLKFMVYLQKENIIDESGMPKERFSAEFPKEGPSILRIQQVVRGDSAAYFCASSPAIRELTDTQYFGPGTRLTVL.

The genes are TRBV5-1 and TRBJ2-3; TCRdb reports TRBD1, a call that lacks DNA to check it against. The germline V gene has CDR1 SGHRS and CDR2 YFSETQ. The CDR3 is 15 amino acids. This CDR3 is CASSLEAGGLDTQYF.

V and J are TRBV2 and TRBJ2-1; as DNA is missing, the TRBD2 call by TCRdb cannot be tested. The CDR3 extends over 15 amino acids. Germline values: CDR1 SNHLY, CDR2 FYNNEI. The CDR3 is CASSPEVWEYNEQFF.

The CDR3 is CASSPGAGTGSYEQYF. V usage is TRBV5-1 and J usage is TRBJ2-7; TCRdb gives TRBD1 as the D gene, but with no DNA this cannot be confirmed. Germline assignment: CDR1 SGHRS and CDR2 YFSETQ. This CDR3 is 16 amino acids long.

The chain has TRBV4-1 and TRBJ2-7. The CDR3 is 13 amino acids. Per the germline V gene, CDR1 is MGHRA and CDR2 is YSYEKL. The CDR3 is CASSQDGSYEQYF.

CDR3 residues: CASSLENRQPTVTQYF. V is TRBV5-1 and J is TRBJ2-5; TCRdb designates TRBD1, a call that cannot be tested without DNA. CDR1 is SGHRS, CDR2 YFSETQ, per germline. CDR3 length: 16 amino acids. The whole variable domain, remainder taken from reference TRBV5-1 and TRBJ2-5, is KAGVTQTPRYLIKTRGQQVTLSCSPISGHRSVSWYQQTPGQGLQFLFEYFSETQRNKGNFPGRFSGRQFSNSRSEMNVSTLELGDSALYLCASSLENRQPTVTQYFGPGTRLLVL.

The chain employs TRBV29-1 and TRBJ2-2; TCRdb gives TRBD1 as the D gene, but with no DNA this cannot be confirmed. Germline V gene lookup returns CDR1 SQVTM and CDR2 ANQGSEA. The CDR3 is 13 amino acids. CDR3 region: CSVAGQYTGELFF.